What follows describes a single T cell receptor (beta chain). Its specificity is not known. These data come from a study of T cell responses to AZD1222 COVID-19 vaccine. Sequencing used immunoSEQ multiplex PCR; TCRdb keeps in-frame clones, though not all of them. The top ten clones hold 17% of a sample with 85,000 to 120,000 clones, roughly 83% of them seen once. Overall study results and limits: Regions left unmutated in variants are reportedly the target of nearly half of spike-specific TCRs. Spike-specific TCR breadth rose after two AZD1222 doses, and depth rose as well.

The receptor was derived from an adult in good health. The sample in question was peripheral blood, obtained on day 0 of AZD1222 vaccination.

In DNA, the CDR3 is TGTGCCAGCAGTGAAAGCGTCCTCTTGGACGAGCAGTTCTTC. It specifies CASSESVLLDEQFF. The chain carries TRBV6-1 and TRBJ2-1; D is undetermined. The CDR3 loop spans 14 amino acids. Trimming removed 2 bases at V and 10 bases at J, with 15 bases between. Germline values: CDR1 MNHNS, CDR2 SASEGT.